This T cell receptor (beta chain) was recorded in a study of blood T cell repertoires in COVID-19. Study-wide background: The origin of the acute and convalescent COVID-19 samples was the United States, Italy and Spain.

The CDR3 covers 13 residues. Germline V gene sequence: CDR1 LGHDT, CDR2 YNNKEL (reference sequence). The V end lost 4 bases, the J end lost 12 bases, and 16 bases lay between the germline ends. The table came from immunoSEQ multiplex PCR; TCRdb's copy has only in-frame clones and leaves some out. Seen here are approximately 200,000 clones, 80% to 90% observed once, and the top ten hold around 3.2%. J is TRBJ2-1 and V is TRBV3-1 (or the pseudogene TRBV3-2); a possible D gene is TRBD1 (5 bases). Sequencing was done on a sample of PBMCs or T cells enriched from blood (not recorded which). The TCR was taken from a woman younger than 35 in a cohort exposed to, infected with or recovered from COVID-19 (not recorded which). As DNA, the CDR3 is TGTGCCAGCAGCCCCAGGGTGGGCAATCGGCAGTTCTTC. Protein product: CASSPRVGNRQFF.